Sequencing of this T cell receptor beta chain was carried out in a study of OX40 agonist ivuxolimab in advanced cancers. Study summary: The study treated patients with ivuxolimab, an agonistic anti-OX40 (CD134) antibody.

This clone has only a few counts. Per germline, CDR1 LNHNV and CDR2 YYDKDF (reference sequence). Trimming removed 0 bases from V and 7 bases from J, with 18 bases in between. The CDR3 spans 16 residues. Sequenced by immunoSEQ multiplex PCR; TCRdb stores in-frame clones only, minus some. The sample lists more than 55,000 clones; around 81% were seen once. The chain recombines TRBV15 with TRBJ2-5, with D possibly matching TRBD1 (5 bases). The receptor was derived from an adult with an advanced solid tumor such as melanoma, head and neck, liver or kidney cancer. The material was CD4+ or CD8+ T cells sorted from blood, obtained in a trial of the OX40 agonist ivuxolimab. Here the CDR3 reads CATSRDLSRVGGTQYF. DNA of the CDR3: TGTGCCACCAGCAGAGATCTATCCAGGGTTGGTGGGACCCAGTACTTC.